This T cell receptor beta chain was profiled in a study of early T cells in non-severe SARS-CoV-2 infection. Study-level background: Sequencing of unsorted whole blood was done on bulk RNA, leaving chains unpaired.

A word on this clonotype: What it recognizes is unknown.

Study-level points and caveats: CD4 and private specificities were missed by VDJdb matching, which favored anti-spike CD8 responses.

CDR1 is SGHDT and CDR2 is YYEEEE in the germline V gene. This CDR3 contains 16 residues. V lost 4 bases and J 0 bases, leaving 14 bases between the germline ends. Separate cDNA molecules each had unique molecular identifiers attached to them. TCRdb fed the 5' RACE reads into MiXCR, producing one record per CDR3 protein. In the table there are roughly 67,000 distinct CDR3 sequences, 10% to 15% of which are singletons. This clonotype originated in an adult who was a healthcare worker with PCR-confirmed SARS-CoV-2 infection or an uninfected control (not recorded which). The gene calls are TRBV5-6 and TRBJ1-3; D perhaps matches TRBD1 (6 bases). The sequenced sample was whole blood. CDR3 bases: TGTGCCAGCAGCCGAAGGACAGAACGCTCTGGAAACACCATATATTTT. Protein product: CASSRRTERSGNTIYF.